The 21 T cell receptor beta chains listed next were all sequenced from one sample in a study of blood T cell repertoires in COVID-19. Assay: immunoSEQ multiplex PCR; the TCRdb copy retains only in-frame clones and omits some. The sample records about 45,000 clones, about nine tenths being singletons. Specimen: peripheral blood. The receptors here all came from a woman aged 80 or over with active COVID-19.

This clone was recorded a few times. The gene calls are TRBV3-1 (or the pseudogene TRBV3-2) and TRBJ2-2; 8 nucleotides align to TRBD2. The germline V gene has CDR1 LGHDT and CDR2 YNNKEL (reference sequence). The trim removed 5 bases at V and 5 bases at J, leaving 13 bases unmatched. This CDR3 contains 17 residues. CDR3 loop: CASSTRGGGGGTGELFF. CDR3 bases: TGTGCCAGCAGCACCCGGGGGGGCGGCGGAGGGACCGGGGAGCTGTTTTTT.

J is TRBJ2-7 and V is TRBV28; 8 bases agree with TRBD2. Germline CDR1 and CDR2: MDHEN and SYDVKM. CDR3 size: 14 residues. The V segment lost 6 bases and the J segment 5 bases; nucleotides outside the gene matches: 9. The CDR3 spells CASRPGGVVDEQYF. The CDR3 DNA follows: TGTGCCAGCAGACCCGGGGGGGTTGTAGACGAGCAGTACTTC.

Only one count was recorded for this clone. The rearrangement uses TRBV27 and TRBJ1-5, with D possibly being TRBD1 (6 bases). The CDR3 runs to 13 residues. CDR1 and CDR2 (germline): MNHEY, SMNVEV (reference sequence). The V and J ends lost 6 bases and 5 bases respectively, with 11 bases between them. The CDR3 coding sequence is TGTGCCAGCAGGCCTGACAGGCATCAGCCCCAGCATTTT. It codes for CASRPDRHQPQHF.

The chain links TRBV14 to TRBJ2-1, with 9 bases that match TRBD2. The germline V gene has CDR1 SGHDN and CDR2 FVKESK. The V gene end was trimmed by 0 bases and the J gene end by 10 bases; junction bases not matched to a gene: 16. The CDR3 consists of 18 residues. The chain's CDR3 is CASSQEPGLAGRAGEQFF. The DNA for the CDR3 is TGTGCCAGCAGCCAAGAACCCGGGCTAGCGGGGAGGGCCGGCGAGCAGTTCTTC.

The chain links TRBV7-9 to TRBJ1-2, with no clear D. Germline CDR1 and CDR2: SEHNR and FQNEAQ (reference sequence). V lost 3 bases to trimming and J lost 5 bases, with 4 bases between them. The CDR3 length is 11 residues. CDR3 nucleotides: TGTGCCAGCAGCTTTCAATATGGCTACACCTTC. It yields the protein CASSFQYGYTF.

The CDR3 protein is CASSLAGQTEKLFF. CDR3 nucleotide sequence: TGTGCCAGCAGCTTAGCGGGGCAGACCGAAAAACTGTTTTTT. The gene calls are TRBV7-6 and TRBJ1-4, with TRBD1 as a possible D gene (5 bases). The CDR3 runs 14 residues. CDR1 SGHVS and CDR2 FNYEAQ come from the germline V gene. V was pared by 0 bases and J by 8 bases, with 10 bases between.

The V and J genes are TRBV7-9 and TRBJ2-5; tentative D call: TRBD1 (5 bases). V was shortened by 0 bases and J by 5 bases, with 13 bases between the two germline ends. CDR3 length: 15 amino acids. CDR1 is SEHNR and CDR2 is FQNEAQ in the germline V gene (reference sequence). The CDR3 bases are TGTGCCAGCAGCTTAGCCTTGGGCAGGGTGGAGACCCAGTACTTC. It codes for CASSLALGRVETQYF.

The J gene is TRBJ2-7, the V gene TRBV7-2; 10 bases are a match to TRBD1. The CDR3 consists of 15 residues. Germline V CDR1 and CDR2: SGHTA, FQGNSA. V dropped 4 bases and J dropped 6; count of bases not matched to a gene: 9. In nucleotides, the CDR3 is TGTGCCAGCAGCTCCCGGGGGACAGGGGTCGGCGAGCAGTACTTC. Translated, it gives CASSSRGTGVGEQYF.

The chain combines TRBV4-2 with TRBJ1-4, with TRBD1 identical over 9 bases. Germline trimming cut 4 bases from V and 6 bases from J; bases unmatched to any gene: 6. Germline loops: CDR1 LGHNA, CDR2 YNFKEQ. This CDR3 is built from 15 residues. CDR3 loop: CASSRAGTGYEKLFF. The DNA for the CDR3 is TGTGCCAGCAGCCGTGCCGGGACAGGGTATGAAAAACTGTTTTTT.

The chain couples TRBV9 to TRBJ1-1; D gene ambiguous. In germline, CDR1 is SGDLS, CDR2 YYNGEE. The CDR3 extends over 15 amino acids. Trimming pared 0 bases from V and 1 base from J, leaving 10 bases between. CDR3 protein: CASSVDGGWNTEAFF. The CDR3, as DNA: TGTGCCAGCAGCGTAGACGGCGGGTGGAACACTGAAGCTTTCTTT.

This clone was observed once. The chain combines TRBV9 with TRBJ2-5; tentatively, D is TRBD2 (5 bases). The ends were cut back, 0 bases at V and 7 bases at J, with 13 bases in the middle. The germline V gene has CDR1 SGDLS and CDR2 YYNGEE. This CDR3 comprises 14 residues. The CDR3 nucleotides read TGTGCCAGCAGCGTAGATGCTAGCCGGGTGACCCAGTACTTC. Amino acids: CASSVDASRVTQYF. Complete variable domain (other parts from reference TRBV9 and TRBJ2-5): DSGVTQTPKHLITATGQRVTLRCSPRSGDLSVYWYQQSLDQGLQFLIQYYNGEERAKGNILERFSAQQFPDLHSELNLSSLELGDSALYFCASSVDASRVTQYFGPGTRLLVL.

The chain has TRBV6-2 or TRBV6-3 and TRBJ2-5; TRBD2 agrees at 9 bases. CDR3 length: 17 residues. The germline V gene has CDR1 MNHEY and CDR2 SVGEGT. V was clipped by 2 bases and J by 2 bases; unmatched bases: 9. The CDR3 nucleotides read TGTGCCAGCAGTTACGGGTCGCTAGCGGGAAGGCAAGAGACCCAGTACTTC. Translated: CASSYGSLAGRQETQYF.

The CDR3 sequence is CASSPGGYEQYF. DNA of the CDR3: TGTGCCAGCAGCCCAGGTGGTTACGAGCAGTACTTC. J is TRBJ2-7 and V is TRBV7-8; D remains unclear. Trimming pared 5 bases from V and 4 bases from J, leaving 9 bases between. Germline lookup yields CDR1 SGHVS and CDR2 FQNEAQ. The CDR3 is made up of 12 amino acids.

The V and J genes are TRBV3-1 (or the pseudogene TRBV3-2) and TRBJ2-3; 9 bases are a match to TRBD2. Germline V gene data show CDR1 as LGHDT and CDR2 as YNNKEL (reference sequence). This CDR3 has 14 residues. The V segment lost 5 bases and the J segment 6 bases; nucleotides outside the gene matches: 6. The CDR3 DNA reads TGTGCCAGCAGCGGACTAGCGAGGACGGATACGCAGTATTTT. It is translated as CASSGLARTDTQYF.

Here the CDR3 DNA reads TGTGCCAGCAGCCAAGATGGGAGCGGGGGTTATAATGAGCAGTTCTTC. Translated: CASSQDGSGGYNEQFF. V is TRBV4-2 and J is TRBJ2-1; 8 bases match TRBD2. Trimming removed 0 bases from V and 7 bases from J; junction bases left unmatched: 8. Germline V CDR1 and CDR2: LGHNA, YNFKEQ. This CDR3 region has 16 residues.

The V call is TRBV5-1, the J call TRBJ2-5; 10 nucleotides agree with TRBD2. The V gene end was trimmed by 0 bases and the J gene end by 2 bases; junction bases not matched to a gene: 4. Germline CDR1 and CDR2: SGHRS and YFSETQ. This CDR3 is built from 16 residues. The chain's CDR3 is CASSLASAGGQETQYF. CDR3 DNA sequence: TGCGCCAGCAGCTTGGCCTCAGCGGGGGGGCAAGAGACCCAGTACTTC.

The DNA of the CDR3 is TGTGCCAGCAGCCCCCCAACAGGGGATTATGGCTACACCTTC. It translates to CASSPPTGDYGYTF. The rearrangement joins TRBV3-1 (or the pseudogene TRBV3-2) to TRBJ1-2; 7 bases align to TRBD1. Germline V lookup: CDR1 LGHDT, CDR2 YNNKEL (reference sequence). Trimming took 4 bases from V and 5 from J; bases not matched to a gene: 7. This CDR3 is built from 14 residues.

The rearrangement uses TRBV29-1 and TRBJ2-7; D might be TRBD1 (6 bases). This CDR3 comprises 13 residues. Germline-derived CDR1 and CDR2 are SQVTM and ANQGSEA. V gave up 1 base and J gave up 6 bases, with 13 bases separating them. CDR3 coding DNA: TGCAGCGTTGAAGGTAGGGTCAGGGGCGAGCAGTACTTC. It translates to CSVEGRVRGEQYF.

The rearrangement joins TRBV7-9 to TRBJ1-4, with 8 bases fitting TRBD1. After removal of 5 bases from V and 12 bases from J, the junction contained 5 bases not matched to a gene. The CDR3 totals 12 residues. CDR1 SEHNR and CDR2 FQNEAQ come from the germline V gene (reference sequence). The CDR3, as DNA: TGTGCCAGCAGCGTAGGGACAGGTCAACTGTTTTTT. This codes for CASSVGTGQLFF.

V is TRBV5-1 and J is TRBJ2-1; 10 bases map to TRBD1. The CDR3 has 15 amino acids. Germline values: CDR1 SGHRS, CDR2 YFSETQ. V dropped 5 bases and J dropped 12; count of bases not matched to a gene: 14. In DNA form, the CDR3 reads TGCGCCAGCAGTTCCGGGGACAGGGGAGGCTTCGGGCAGTTCTTC. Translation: CASSSGDRGGFGQFF. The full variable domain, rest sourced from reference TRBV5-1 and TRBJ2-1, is KAGVTQTPRYLIKTRGQQVTLSCSPISGHRSVSWYQQTPGQGLQFLFEYFSETQRNKGNFPGRFSGRQFSNSRSEMNVSTLELGDSALYLCASSSGDRGGFGQFFGPGTRLTVL.

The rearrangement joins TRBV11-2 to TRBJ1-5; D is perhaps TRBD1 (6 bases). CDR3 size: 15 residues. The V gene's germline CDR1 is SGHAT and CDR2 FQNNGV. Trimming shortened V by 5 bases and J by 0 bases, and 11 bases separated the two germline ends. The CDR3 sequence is CASSPTGNSNQPQHF. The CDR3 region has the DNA TGTGCCAGCAGCCCTACAGGGAATAGCAATCAGCCCCAGCATTTT.